This T cell receptor beta chain was profiled in a study of beta chain features in type 1 diabetes. Study-wide results and caveats: Lower insertion and higher deletion counts appeared at VDJ junctions in type 1 diabetes patients. All four CD4+ subsets of Type 1 diabetes patients contained TCRB CDR3s that were moderately but significantly shorter.

Of note for this clone: The antigen is not known.

Germline CDR1 SEHNR, CDR2 FQNEAQ (reference sequence). The CDR3 spans 13 residues. V gave up 5 bases and J gave up 3 bases, with 11 bases separating them. CD4+ cells of the naive, central memory, regulatory and stem cell-like memory types were sorted via CD45RO/CCR7/CD25/CD127/CD95/CD27. TCRB transcripts that were expressed got sequenced, as all of the isolated RNA had been reverse transcribed. The repertoire was sequenced with immunoSEQ multiplex PCR; TCRdb's copy has only in-frame clones and lacks some. The repertoire holds 500,000 to 650,000 clones, around 12% seen once, with about 0.11% in the top ten.

The TCR originated in a man aged 25 to 40 with type 1 diabetes. The sequencing sample was made of naive CD4+ T cells from blood. J is TRBJ2-7 and V is TRBV7-9; D may be TRBD1 (6 bases). The CDR3 bases are TGTGCCAGCAGCCTGGGACAAGACTACGAGCAGTACTTC. The encoded protein is CASSLGQDYEQYF.